This T cell receptor (beta chain) is from a study of T cell responses to AZD1222 COVID-19 vaccine. Produced via immunoSEQ multiplex PCR; TCRdb's table is partial and in-frame only. Here the sample spans about 95,000 clones, 85% to 90% being singletons. Study-level findings and limits: Donors were chiefly white British, with a greater number of females, and clonal diversity was perhaps underestimated. Along spike, vaccine-associated CD4 TCRs were found throughout, with dominance at 160-218 and 743-854. Close to half of all spike-specific TCRs reportedly target regions of the variants that are unmutated. At baseline, just a handful of AZD1222 recipients tested seropositive.

On this clone: Its specificity is not known.

The germline CDR1 and CDR2 sequences are MDHEN and SYDVKM. The V and J ends lost 6 bases and 0 bases respectively, with 9 bases between them. There are 14 residues in the CDR3. The sequenced sample was peripheral blood, obtained on day 0 of AZD1222 vaccination. This sequence was found in an adult in good health. The rearrangement joins TRBV28 to TRBJ1-3; maybe TRBD1 (5 bases). CDR3 protein: CASRDSRSGNTIYF. The CDR3 DNA follows: TGTGCCAGCAGAGACAGTCGCTCTGGAAACACCATATATTTT.